This T cell receptor beta chain was recorded in a study of high-grade serous ovarian cancer treatment subgroups. CDR3 size: 16 residues. Germline assignment: CDR1 SGHDT and CDR2 YYEEEE. V dropped 0 bases and J dropped 0; count of bases not matched to a gene: 5. Sequencing used immunoSEQ multiplex PCR; TCRdb keeps in-frame clones, though not all of them. Here the sample spans 18,000 or so clones, roughly 80% being singletons. Tumor tissue was taken before any definitive surgery or chemotherapy was given. The sequenced sample consisted of tumor tissue. The rearrangement joins TRBV5-6 to TRBJ2-5, with 7 bases that match TRBD1. The receptor comes from a human donor with high-grade serous ovarian cancer. This CDR3 is CASSLVVQGYQETQYF. The CDR3 nucleotides read TGTGCCAGCAGCTTGGTTGTACAGGGGTACCAAGAGACCCAGTACTTC.